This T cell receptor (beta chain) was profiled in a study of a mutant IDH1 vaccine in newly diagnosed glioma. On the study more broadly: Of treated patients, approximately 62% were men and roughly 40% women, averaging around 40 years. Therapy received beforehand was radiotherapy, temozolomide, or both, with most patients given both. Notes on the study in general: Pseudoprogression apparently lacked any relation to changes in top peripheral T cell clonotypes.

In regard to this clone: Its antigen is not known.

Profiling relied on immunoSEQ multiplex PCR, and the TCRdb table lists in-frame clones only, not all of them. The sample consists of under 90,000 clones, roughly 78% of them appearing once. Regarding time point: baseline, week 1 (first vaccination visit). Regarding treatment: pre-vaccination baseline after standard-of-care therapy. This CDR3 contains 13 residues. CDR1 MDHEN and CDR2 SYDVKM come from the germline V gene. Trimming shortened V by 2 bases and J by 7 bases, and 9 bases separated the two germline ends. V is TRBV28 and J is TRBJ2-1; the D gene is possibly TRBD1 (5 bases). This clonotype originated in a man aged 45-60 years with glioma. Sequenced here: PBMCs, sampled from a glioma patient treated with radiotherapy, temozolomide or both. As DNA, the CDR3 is TGTGCCAGCAGTTTAATGGGGCGGAATGAGCAGTTCTTC. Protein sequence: CASSLMGRNEQFF.